This T cell receptor (beta chain) was observed in a study of vaccination and CD4 T cells after COVID-19. Study overall: Post-vaccine sampling followed dose two by a median 72 days (range 14 to 241).

Described time point: late sampling 161 to 241 days after vaccination in three convalescent patients. The treatment denotes: approximately 11-day PBMC culture with coronavirus spike peptide pools or control peptides (ViraFEST assay). Antigen-specific T cell expansion with peptide pools preceded TCR sequencing in the ViraFEST approach. Sequencing of the DNA from cultured CD4+ T cells was carried out with the Oncomine TCR Beta short-read assay. TCRdb itself ran the PCR reads through MiXCR, one entry per CDR3 protein. The sample consists of around 19,000 distinct CDR3 sequences, less than 40% of them appearing once. This clonotype ranks as medium-sized (0.01 to 0.1%). What it binds is unknown. Germline-derived CDR1 and CDR2 are LNHNV and YYDKDF (reference sequence). Deletions cut 3 bases from V and 3 bases from J, with 12 bases between. This CDR3 has 15 residues.

Sequenced here: CD4+ T cells from blood, cultured in vitro, sampled about 7 months after SARS-CoV-2 vaccination. This sequence joins TRBV15 and TRBJ1-5; no reliable D call. The TCR was taken from a human donor who had recovered from COVID-19. CDR3 sequence: CATSSRHSINQPQHF. Written as DNA, the CDR3 is TGTGCCACCAGCAGCAGGCACAGTATCAATCAGCCCCAGCATTTT.